Below, 13 T cell receptor beta chains from the same sample are listed, as sequenced in a study of shared clonotypes between healthy human individuals. Sequencing was performed with immunoSEQ multiplex PCR; in TCRdb, only in-frame clones are kept and a portion is missing. The sample records over 850,000 clones, around 82% being singletons. The specimen was memory CD4+ T cells from PBMCs. Subset here: CD45RA-negative fraction. These receptors were collected from a man between 18 and 29 years old in good health. Some clones in this sample may be carry-over from other donors' samples.

The rearrangement links TRBV5-6 to TRBJ1-2, with 7 nucleotides matching TRBD1. Trimming removed 4 bases from V and 5 bases from J; junction bases left unmatched: 11. This CDR3 region has 15 residues. Per germline, CDR1 SGHDT and CDR2 YYEEEE. The CDR3 sequence: CASSPGAGTAYGYTF. DNA for the CDR3: TGTGCCAGCAGCCCGGGTGCCGGGACAGCGTATGGCTACACCTTC. The variable domain in full, with the rest retrieved from reference TRBV5-6 and TRBJ1-2, is DAGVTQSPTHLIKTRGQQVTLRCSPKSGHDTVSWYQQALGQGPQFIFQYYEEEERQRGNFPDRFSGHQFPNYSSELNVNALLLGDSALYLCASSPGAGTAYGYTFGSGTRLTVV.

The chain combines TRBV28 with TRBJ1-3; D unresolved. The germline V gene has CDR1 MDHEN and CDR2 SYDVKM. With 4 bases removed from V and 4 bases from J, the gap between germline ends came to 11 bases. The CDR3 has 14 residues. The DNA for the CDR3 is TGTGCCAGCAGTTCGCCAGGACGGGGAAACACCATATATTTT. It is translated as CASSSPGRGNTIYF.

The chain employs TRBV11-2 and TRBJ1-4; D is ambiguous. Trimming removed 3 bases at V and 0 bases at J, with 8 bases between. Germline V gene sequence: CDR1 SGHAT, CDR2 FQNNGV. The CDR3 covers 15 residues. CDR3 DNA: TGTGCCAGCAGCTTGAAGACCGCAACTAATGAAAAACTGTTTTTT. Translation: CASSLKTATNEKLFF. The whole variable domain, filled in from reference TRBV11-2 and TRBJ1-4, reads EAGVAQSPRYKIIEKRQSVAFWCNPISGHATLYWYQQILGQGPKLLIQFQNNGVVDDSQLPKDRFSAERLKGVDSTLKIQPAKLEDSAVYLCASSLKTATNEKLFFGSGTQLSVL.

This chain joins TRBV11-3 and TRBJ2-3; 10 bases agree with TRBD2. Germline CDR1 SGHNT, CDR2 YENEEA. CDR3 size: 16 residues. The V gene end was trimmed by 4 bases and the J gene end by 3 bases; junction bases not matched to a gene: 7. The CDR3 sequence is CASSSGIAGGTDTQYF. The CDR3 DNA reads TGTGCCAGCAGCTCGGGTATAGCGGGAGGAACAGATACGCAGTATTTT. Variable domain in full (rest from reference TRBV11-3 and TRBJ2-3): EAGVVQSPRYKIIEKKQPVAFWCNPISGHNTLYWYLQNLGQGPELLIRYENEEAVDDSQLPKDRFSAERLKGVDSTLKIQPAELGDSAVYLCASSSGIAGGTDTQYFGPGTRLTVL.

This clone was recorded at least ten times. The CDR3 coding sequence is TGCAGCGTTGTTGGAGGAGCCGGAGACGAGCAGTACTTC. Protein product: CSVVGGAGDEQYF. The chain links TRBV29-1 to TRBJ2-7; D possibly corresponds to TRBD2 (5 bases). Germline lookup yields CDR1 SQVTM and CDR2 ANQGSEA. The length of the CDR3 is 13 residues. Trimming removed 4 bases at V and 5 bases at J, with 15 bases between.

This clone came up a few times. The chain carries TRBV6-5 and TRBJ1-3; D uncertain. The CDR3 extends over 14 amino acids. V lost 7 bases and J 1 base, leaving 11 bases between the germline ends. CDR1 is MNHEY, CDR2 SVGAGI, per germline. The CDR3 nucleotides are TGTGCCAGCATTCCCGCGGGGTCTGGAAACACCATATATTTT. Protein: CASIPAGSGNTIYF.

J is TRBJ2-7 and V is TRBV29-1, with TRBD1 matching 7 bases. Losses at the gene ends were 6 bases for V and 3 bases for J; bases not matched to a gene: 17. The germline V gene has CDR1 SQVTM and CDR2 ANQGSEA. There are 16 residues in the CDR3. The CDR3 reads CSVTPGTRDSFYEQYF. For the CDR3, the DNA is TGCAGCGTAACTCCCGGGACCCGGGACAGCTTCTACGAGCAGTACTTC.

The rearrangement joins TRBV18 to TRBJ2-7, with 8 positions matching TRBD1. V dropped 5 bases and J dropped 0; count of bases not matched to a gene: 3. Germline CDR1 KGHSH, CDR2 LQKENI. This CDR3 contains 14 residues. Here the CDR3 reads CASSSDRGSYEQYF. CDR3 nucleotides: TGTGCCAGCTCAAGTGACAGGGGCTCCTACGAGCAGTACTTC.

V and J are TRBV11-2 and TRBJ2-5, with D perhaps matching TRBD2 (6 bases). Germline-derived CDR1 and CDR2 are SGHAT and FQNNGV. The CDR3 is 14 residues long. V lost 3 bases to trimming and J lost 5 bases, with 13 bases between them. The CDR3 is CASSFRDSRETQYF. Written as DNA, the CDR3 is TGTGCCAGCAGCTTTCGGGACTCAAGGGAGACCCAGTACTTC.

The V gene is TRBV6-5, the J gene TRBJ1-1; 9 bases match TRBD1. The CDR3 runs 15 residues. V was pared by 1 base and J by 4 bases, with 4 bases of the junction left unmatched. Germline CDR1 is MNHEY and CDR2 is SVGAGI. The CDR3 here is CASSYFPTGGTEAFF. CDR3 in DNA: TGTGCCAGCAGTTACTTTCCGACAGGGGGCACTGAAGCTTTCTTT.

This chain links TRBV11-3 with TRBJ2-2; tentatively, D is TRBD2 (5 bases). There are 12 residues in the CDR3. The germline V gene has CDR1 SGHNT and CDR2 YENEEA. Trimming took off 5 bases at V and 9 bases at J, with 10 bases between the two ends. CDR3 sequence: CASSPGGRELFF. CDR3 nucleotide sequence: TGTGCCAGCAGCCCAGGAGGCCGGGAGCTGTTTTTT.

The V and J genes are TRBV7-2 and TRBJ1-5, with no clear D. V was trimmed by 5 bases and J by 7 bases, leaving 15 bases between them. This CDR3 comprises 14 residues. Looked up from germline, CDR1 is SGHTA and CDR2 is FQGNSA. This CDR3 reads CASSPRAGDQPQHF. CDR3 in DNA: TGTGCCAGCAGCCCCCGAGCCGGCGACCAGCCCCAGCATTTT.

The DNA for the CDR3 is TGTGCCAGCAGTTCCGACAGGGACAATGAGCAGTTCTTC. This encodes CASSSDRDNEQFF. The chain couples TRBV27 to TRBJ2-1; 7 bases agree with TRBD1. The germline CDR1 and CDR2 sequences are MNHEY and SMNVEV (reference sequence). V trimming: 4 bases; J trimming: 5 bases; junction bases outside the gene matches: 2. The CDR3 loop spans 13 amino acids.